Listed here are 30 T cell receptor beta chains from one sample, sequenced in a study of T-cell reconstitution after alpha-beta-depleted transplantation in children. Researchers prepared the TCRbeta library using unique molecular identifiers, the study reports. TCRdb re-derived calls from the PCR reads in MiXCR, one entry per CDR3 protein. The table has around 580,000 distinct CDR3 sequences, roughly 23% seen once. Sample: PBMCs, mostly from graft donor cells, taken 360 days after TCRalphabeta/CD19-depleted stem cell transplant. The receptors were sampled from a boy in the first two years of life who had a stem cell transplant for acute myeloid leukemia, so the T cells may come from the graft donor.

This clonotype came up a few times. The CDR3, as DNA: TGTGCCAGCACATCCTCCGGGACAGGGGGCACAGATACGCAGTATTTT. As protein: CASTSSGTGGTDTQYF. J is TRBJ2-3 and V is TRBV7-6; 10 positions match TRBD1. The V segment lost 7 bases and the J segment 1 base; nucleotides outside the gene matches: 8. In germline, CDR1 is SGHVS, CDR2 FNYEAQ. This CDR3 comprises 16 residues.

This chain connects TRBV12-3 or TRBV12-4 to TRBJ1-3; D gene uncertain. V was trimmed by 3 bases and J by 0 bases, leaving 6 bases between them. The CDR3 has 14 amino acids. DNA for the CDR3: TGTGCCAGCAGTTTCTCCGCCTCTGGAAACACCATATATTTT. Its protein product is CASSFSASGNTIYF.

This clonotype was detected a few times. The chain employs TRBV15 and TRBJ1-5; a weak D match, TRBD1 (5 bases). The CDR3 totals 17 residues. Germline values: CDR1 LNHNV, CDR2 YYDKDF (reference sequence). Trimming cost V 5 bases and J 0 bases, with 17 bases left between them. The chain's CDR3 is CATSVDKVRSSNQPQHF. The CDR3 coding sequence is TGTGCCACCAGCGTGGACAAGGTGAGGAGTAGCAATCAGCCCCAGCATTTT.

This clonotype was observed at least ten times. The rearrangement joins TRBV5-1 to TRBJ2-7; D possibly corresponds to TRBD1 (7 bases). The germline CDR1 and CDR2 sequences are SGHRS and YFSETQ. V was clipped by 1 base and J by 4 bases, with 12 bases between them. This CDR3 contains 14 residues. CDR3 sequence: CASSLRRGAYEQYF. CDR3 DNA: TGCGCCAGCAGCTTGCGCAGGGGGGCGTACGAGCAGTACTTC.

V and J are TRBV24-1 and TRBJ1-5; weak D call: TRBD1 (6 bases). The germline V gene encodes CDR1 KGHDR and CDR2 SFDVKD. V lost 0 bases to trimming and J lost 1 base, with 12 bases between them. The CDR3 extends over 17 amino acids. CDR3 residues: CATSDLQTGGSNQPQHF. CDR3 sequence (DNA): TGTGCCACCAGTGATTTGCAGACAGGCGGGAGCAATCAGCCCCAGCATTTT.

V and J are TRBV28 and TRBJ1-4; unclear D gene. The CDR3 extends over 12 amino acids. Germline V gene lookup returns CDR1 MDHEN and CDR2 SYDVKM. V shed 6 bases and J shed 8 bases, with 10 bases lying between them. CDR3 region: CASRTPGEKLFF. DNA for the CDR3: TGTGCCAGCAGGACCCCTGGGGAAAAACTGTTTTTT.

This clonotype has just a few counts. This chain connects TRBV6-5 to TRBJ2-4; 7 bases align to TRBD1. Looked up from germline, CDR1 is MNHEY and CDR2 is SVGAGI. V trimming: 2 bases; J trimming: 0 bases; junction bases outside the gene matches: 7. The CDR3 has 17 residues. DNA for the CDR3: TGTGCCAGCAGTTACGGGGGACAGACCTTAGCCAAAAACATTCAGTACTTC. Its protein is CASSYGGQTLAKNIQYF.

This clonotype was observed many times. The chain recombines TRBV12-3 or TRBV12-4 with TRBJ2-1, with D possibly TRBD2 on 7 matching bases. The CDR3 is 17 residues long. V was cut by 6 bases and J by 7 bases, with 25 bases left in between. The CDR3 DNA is TGTGCCAGCAGCATCCCCGGGGGGCTAGCGGCTCTTAATGAGCAGTTCTTC. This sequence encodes CASSIPGGLAALNEQFF.

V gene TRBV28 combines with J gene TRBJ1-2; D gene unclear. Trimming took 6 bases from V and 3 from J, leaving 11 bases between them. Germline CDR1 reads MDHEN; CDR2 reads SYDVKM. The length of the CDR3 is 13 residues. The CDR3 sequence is CASSLQVYYGYTF. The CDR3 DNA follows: TGTGCCAGCAGCCTCCAGGTTTACTATGGCTACACCTTC.

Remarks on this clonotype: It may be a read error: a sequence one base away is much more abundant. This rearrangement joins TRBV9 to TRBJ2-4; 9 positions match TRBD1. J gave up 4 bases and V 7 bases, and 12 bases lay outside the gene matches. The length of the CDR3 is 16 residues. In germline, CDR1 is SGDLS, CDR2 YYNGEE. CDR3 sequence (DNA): TGTGCCAGCGGTTACAGGGGGCGTAGCCTTAAAAACATTCAGTACTTC. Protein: CASGYRGRSLKNIQYF.

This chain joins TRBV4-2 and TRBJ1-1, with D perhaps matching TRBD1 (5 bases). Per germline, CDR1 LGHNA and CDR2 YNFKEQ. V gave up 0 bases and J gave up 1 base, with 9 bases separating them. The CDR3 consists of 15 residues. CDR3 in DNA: TGTGCCAGCAGCCAAGAGGGACGGGGGAACACTGAAGCTTTCTTT. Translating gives CASSQEGRGNTEAFF.

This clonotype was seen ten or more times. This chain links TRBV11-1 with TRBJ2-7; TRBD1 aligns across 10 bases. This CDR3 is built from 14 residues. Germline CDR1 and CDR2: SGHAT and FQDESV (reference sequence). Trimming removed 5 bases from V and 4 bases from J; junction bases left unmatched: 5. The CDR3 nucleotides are TGTGCCAGCAGCAAGCCGGGACAGGGGTACGAGCAGTACTTC. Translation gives CASSKPGQGYEQYF.

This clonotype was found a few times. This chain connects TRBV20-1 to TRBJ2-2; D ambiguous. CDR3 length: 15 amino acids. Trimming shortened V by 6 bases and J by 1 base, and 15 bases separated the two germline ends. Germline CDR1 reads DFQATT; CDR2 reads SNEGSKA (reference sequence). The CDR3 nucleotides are TGCAGTGCCAGCAACCGCGGAGAGAACACCGGGGAGCTGTTTTTT. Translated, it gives CSASNRGENTGELFF.

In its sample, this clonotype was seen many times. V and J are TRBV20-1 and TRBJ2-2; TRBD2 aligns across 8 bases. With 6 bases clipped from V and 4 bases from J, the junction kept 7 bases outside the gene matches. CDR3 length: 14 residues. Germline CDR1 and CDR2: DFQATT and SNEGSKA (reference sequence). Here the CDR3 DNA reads TGCAGTGCCCTCTCCGGGGGGGCCACCGGGGAGCTGTTTTTT. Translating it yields CSALSGGATGELFF.

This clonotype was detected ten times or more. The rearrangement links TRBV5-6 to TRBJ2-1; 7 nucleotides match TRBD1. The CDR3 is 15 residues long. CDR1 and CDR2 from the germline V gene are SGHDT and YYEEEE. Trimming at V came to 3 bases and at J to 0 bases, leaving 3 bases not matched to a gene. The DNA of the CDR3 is TGTGCCAGCAGCTCCCGGGACAGCTCCTACAATGAGCAGTTCTTC. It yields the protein CASSSRDSSYNEQFF.

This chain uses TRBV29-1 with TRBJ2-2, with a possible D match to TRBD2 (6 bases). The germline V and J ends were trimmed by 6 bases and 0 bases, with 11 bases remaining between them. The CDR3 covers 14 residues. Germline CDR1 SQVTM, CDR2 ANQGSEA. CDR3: CSVRGGSNTGELFF. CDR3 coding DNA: TGCAGCGTGAGGGGAGGTTCGAACACCGGGGAGCTGTTTTTT.

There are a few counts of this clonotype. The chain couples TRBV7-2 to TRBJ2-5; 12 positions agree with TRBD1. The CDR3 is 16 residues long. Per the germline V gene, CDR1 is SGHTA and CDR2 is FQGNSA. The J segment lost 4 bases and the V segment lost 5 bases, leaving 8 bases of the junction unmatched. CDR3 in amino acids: CASSRMGQGARETQYF. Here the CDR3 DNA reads TGTGCCAGCAGCCGGATGGGACAGGGGGCGAGAGAGACCCAGTACTTC.

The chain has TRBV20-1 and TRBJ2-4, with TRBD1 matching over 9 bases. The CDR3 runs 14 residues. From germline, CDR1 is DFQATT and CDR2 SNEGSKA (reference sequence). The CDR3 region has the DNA TGCTCCCCAACAGGGGGCGCTACCAAAAACATTCAGTACTTC. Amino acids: CSPTGGATKNIQYF.

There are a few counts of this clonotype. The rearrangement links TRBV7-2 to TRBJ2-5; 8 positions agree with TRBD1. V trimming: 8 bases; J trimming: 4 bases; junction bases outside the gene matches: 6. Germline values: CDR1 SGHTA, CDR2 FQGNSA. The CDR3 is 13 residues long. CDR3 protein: CASGQGLGETQYF. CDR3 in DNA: TGTGCCAGCGGACAGGGCCTGGGAGAGACCCAGTACTTC.

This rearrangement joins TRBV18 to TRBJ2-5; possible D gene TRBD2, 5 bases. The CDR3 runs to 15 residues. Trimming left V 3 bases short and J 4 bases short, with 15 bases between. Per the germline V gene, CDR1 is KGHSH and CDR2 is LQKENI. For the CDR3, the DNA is TGTGCCAGCTCACCTAGTGGCGTTGGAGGAGAGACCCAGTACTTC. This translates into CASSPSGVGGETQYF.

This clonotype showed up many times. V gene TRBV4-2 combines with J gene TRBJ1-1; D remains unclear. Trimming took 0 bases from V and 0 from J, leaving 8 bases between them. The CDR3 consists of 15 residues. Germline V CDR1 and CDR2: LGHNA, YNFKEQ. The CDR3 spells CASSQEGIMNTEAFF. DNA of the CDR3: TGTGCCAGCAGCCAAGAGGGAATCATGAACACTGAAGCTTTCTTT.

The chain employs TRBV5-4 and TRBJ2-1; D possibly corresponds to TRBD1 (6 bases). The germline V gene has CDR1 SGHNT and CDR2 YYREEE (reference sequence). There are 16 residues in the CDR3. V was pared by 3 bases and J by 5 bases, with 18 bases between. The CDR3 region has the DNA TGTGCCAGCAGCTCAATAAGGACAGACCTTAACAATGAGCAGTTCTTC. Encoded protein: CASSSIRTDLNNEQFF.

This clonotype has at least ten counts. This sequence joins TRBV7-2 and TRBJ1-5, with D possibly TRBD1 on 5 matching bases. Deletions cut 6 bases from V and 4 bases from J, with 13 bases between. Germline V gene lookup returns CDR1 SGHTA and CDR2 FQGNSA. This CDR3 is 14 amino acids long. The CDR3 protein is CASREGFLNQPQHF. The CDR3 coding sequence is TGTGCCAGCAGGGAGGGGTTCTTAAATCAGCCCCAGCATTTT.

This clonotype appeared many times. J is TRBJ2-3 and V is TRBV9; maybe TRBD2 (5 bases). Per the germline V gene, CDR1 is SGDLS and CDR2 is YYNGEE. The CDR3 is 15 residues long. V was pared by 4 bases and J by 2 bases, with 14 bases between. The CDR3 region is CASSSGWGVTDTQYF. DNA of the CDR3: TGTGCCAGCAGCTCCGGGTGGGGAGTCACAGATACGCAGTATTTT.

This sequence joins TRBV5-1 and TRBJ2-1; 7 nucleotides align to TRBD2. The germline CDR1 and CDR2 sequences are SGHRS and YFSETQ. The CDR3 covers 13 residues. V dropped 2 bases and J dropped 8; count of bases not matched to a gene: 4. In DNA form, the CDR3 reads TGCGCCAGCAGCTTTGCAAGCGGGGATGAGCAGTTCTTC. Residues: CASSFASGDEQFF.

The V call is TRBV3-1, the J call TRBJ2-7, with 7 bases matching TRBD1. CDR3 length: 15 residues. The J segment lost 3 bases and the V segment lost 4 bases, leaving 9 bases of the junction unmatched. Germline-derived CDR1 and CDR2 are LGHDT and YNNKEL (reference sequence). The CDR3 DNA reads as TGTGCCAGCAGCCCTACCCCGGGACAGAACTACGAGCAGTACTTC. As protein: CASSPTPGQNYEQYF.

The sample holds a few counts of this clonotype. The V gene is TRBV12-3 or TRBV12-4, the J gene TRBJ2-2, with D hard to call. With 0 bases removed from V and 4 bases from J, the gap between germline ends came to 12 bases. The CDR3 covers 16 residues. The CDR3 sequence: CASSLAATYTTGELFF. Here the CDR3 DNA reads TGTGCCAGCAGTTTAGCGGCGACTTACACCACCGGGGAGCTGTTTTTT.

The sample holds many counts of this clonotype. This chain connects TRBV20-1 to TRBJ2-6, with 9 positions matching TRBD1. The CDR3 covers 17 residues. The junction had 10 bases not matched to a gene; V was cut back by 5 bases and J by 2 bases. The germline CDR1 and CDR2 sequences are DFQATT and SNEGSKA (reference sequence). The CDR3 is CSAGPGQGFPGANVLTF. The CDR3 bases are TGCAGTGCTGGACCGGGACAGGGATTCCCTGGGGCCAACGTCCTGACTTTC.

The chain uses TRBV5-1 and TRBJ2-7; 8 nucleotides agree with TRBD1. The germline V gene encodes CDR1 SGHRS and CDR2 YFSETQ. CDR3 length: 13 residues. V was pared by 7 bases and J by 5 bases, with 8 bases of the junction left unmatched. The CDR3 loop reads CASADRGRDEQYF. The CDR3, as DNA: TGCGCCAGCGCAGACAGGGGTCGGGACGAGCAGTACTTC.

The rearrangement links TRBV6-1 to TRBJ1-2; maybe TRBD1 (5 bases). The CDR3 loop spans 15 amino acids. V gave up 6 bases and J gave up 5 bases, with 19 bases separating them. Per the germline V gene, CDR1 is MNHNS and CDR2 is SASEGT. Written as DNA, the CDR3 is TGTGCCAGCAGCCAAGGGACGGAAGTGCGATATGGCTACACCTTC. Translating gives CASSQGTEVRYGYTF.